Listed below are T cell receptor beta chains from one sample, sequenced in a study of identical twins. TCRdb called the 5' RACE reads again in MiXCR, with one record for every CDR3 protein. The sample shows approximately 530,000 distinct CDR3 sequences, approximately 20% of them seen only once. These records were also assigned to another study, of yellow fever vaccine responses in identical twins.

Source material: CD4+ T cells sorted from blood. These receptors were taken from a woman aged 18-29 years in good health. Each CDR3 is given without its conserved first and last residue.

TRBV20-1,TRBJ2-1,SAKGQVQYNEQF
TRBV28,TRBJ2-2,ASSPPGAGTGELF
TRBV29-1,TRBJ2-1,SVEFGGRGGNNEQF
TRBV7-2,TRBJ1-5,ASSLQGGLNQPQH
TRBV5-1,TRBJ2-5,ASSNEGAETQY
TRBV12-3/TRBV12-4,TRBJ2-5,ASSRRQLGETQY
TRBV12-5,TRBJ2-1,ASGLTPDGMSSYNEQF
TRBV5-1,TRBJ2-3,ASSFGTVGTDTQY
TRBV18,TRBJ1-2,ASSPPVGTEHFYGYT
TRBV6-5,TRBJ2-7,ASSYFPGGVHEQY
TRBV7-2,TRBJ1-1,ASSLQGGHLNTEAF
TRBV7-9,TRBJ2-5,ASSQDTLQTQY
TRBV4-2,TRBJ2-2,ASSTLAGGGTGELF
TRBV4-2,TRBJ2-1,ASSQGNLQGVGNEQF
TRBV29-1,TRBJ1-1,SVRDIAEAF
TRBV10-3,TRBJ2-5,AISEPGQYQETQY
TRBV7-2,TRBJ2-2,ASSRSLPPHTGELF
TRBV5-1,TRBJ2-2,ASSFVASINTGELF
TRBV7-3,TRBJ2-1,ASSPRVANYNEQF
TRBV5-1,TRBJ1-1,ASSLGIGTVNTEAF
TRBV10-3,TRBJ2-1,AISEGGGPGLAYNEQF
TRBV5-1,TRBJ2-1,ASSFWDSNNEQF
TRBV20-1,TRBJ2-5,SAAQREETQY
TRBV7-9,TRBJ1-5,ASSPDGQPGQPQH
TRBV6-1,TRBJ2-3,ASSPGTGGPDTQY
TRBV11-2,TRBJ2-1,ASSPGRGIADEQF